These 28 T cell receptor beta chains were sequenced from one sample in a study of long-term antiretroviral therapy in people with HIV. They ran version v3.0 of the immunoSEQ assay at survey level. Measured with immunoSEQ multiplex PCR; TCRdb has only the in-frame clones, and not every one. The table shows 15,000 to 20,000 clones, with around 79% occurring only once. The sequencing here drew on unsorted PBMCs, taken at the start of antiretroviral therapy. These TCRs come from a man in his thirties or forties with HIV.

This clone was observed a handful of times. The chain combines TRBV2 with TRBJ1-1; D is possibly TRBD1 (5 bases). V was clipped by 5 bases and J by 5 bases, with 15 bases between them. The germline V gene has CDR1 SNHLY and CDR2 FYNNEI. The CDR3 loop spans 14 amino acids. This CDR3 is CASSSTPGRTEAFF. CDR3 nucleotides: TGTGCCAGCAGTTCGACCCCAGGGCGGACTGAAGCTTTCTTT.

The J gene is TRBJ2-1, the V gene TRBV27; D call uncertain. This CDR3 contains 15 residues. Looked up from germline, CDR1 is MNHEY and CDR2 is SMNVEV (reference sequence). Between the trimmed V and J ends, which lost 2 bases and 2 bases, there was a span of 10 bases. The CDR3 DNA reads TGTGCCAGCAGTTTAGCGCAGGTAGCCTACAATGAGCAGTTCTTC. This gives the protein CASSLAQVAYNEQFF.

The CDR3 reads CASSLDLAGNTQYF. CDR3 nucleotides: TGCGCCAGCAGCTTGGATCTAGCGGGGAATACGCAGTATTTT. The chain has TRBV5-1 and TRBJ2-3, with 9 bases lining up with TRBD2. Trimming took 0 bases from V and 7 from J; bases not matched to a gene: 3. The CDR3 has 14 amino acids. CDR1 is SGHRS and CDR2 is YFSETQ in the germline V gene.

The V and J genes are TRBV2 and TRBJ2-1; the match to TRBD2 covers 10 bases. The CDR3 is 17 amino acids. J was trimmed by 6 bases and V by 5 bases; bases with no gene match: 13. CDR1 is SNHLY and CDR2 is FYNNEI in the germline V gene. The CDR3 reads CASSPTRGIAGGNEQFF. CDR3 nucleotides: TGTGCCAGCAGTCCCACGAGGGGGATAGCGGGGGGCAATGAGCAGTTCTTC.

The chain is built from TRBV5-6 and TRBJ2-1; no clear D gene. Germline V gene data show CDR1 as SGHDT and CDR2 as YYEEEE. Trimming took off 2 bases at V and 6 bases at J, with 9 bases between the two ends. The length of the CDR3 is 13 residues. The CDR3 loop is CASSFDFTNEQFF. The CDR3 region has the DNA TGTGCCAGCAGCTTCGACTTTACCAATGAGCAGTTCTTC.

The genes are TRBV4-3 and TRBJ1-2, with D unclear. V lost 2 bases, J lost 11 bases, and 12 bases lay in between. Germline V gene data show CDR1 as LGHNA and CDR2 as YSLEER. The CDR3 sequence is 12 residues long. This chain's CDR3 is CASSQTGFLYTF. CDR3 DNA sequence: TGCGCCAGCAGCCAAACCGGGTTCCTATACACCTTC.

This clone was detected once. This CDR3 reads CASSQDIGPGNQPQHF. The CDR3 DNA sequence: TGTGCCAGCAGCCAAGATATAGGACCCGGCAATCAGCCCCAGCATTTT. The chain has TRBV4-2 and TRBJ1-5; no reliable D call. This CDR3 has 16 residues. The germline V and J ends were trimmed by 0 bases and 2 bases, with 11 bases remaining between them. Germline CDR1 reads LGHNA; CDR2 reads YNFKEQ.

This clone has only a few counts. The chain uses TRBV10-1 and TRBJ2-5; D gene unclear. The CDR3 loop spans 14 amino acids. V lost 3 bases, J lost 3 bases, and 11 bases lay in between. The germline V gene encodes CDR1 WNHNN and CDR2 SYGVQD (reference sequence). This CDR3 reads CASSERLRKETQYF. The CDR3 DNA follows: TGCGCCAGCAGTGAAAGACTGCGAAAAGAGACCCAGTACTTC.

Concerning this clone: This sample includes further DNA sequences coding for the same CDR3. The chain is built from TRBV6-6 and TRBJ1-1; TRBD1 is a possible D gene (5 bases). Trimming took 3 bases from V and 4 from J, leaving 12 bases between them. The CDR3 loop spans 14 amino acids. The germline CDR1 and CDR2 sequences are MNHNY and SVGAGI (reference sequence). CDR3 amino acids: CASSYAAGPTEAFF. CDR3 nucleotide sequence: TGTGCCAGCAGTTATGCGGCAGGGCCCACTGAAGCTTTCTTT.

The V call is TRBV7-9, the J call TRBJ2-1; 11 nucleotides align to TRBD2. The CDR3 runs 19 residues. CDR1 SEHNR and CDR2 FQNEAQ come from the germline V gene (reference sequence). V was pared by 2 bases and J by 8 bases, with 17 bases of the junction left unmatched. CDR3 sequence reads: CASSLFLGINSGRAHEQFF. For the CDR3, the DNA is TGTGCCAGCAGCTTATTTCTTGGCATTAATAGCGGGAGGGCCCATGAGCAGTTCTTC.

The chain recombines TRBV15 with TRBJ1-1, with D tentatively TRBD1 (6 bases). V lost 5 bases to trimming and J lost 5 bases, with 12 bases between them. Germline V lookup: CDR1 LNHNV, CDR2 YYDKDF (reference sequence). The CDR3 consists of 13 residues. CDR3 sequence (DNA): TGTGCCACCAGCGTAACAGGGCTAACTGAAGCTTTCTTT. Protein product: CATSVTGLTEAFF.

The chain carries TRBV28 and TRBJ2-7; D possibly matches TRBD1 or TRBD2 (5 bases each). This CDR3 spans 12 amino acids. The V end lost 6 bases, the J end lost 4 bases, and 10 bases lay between the germline ends. Germline V gives CDR1 MDHEN, CDR2 SYDVKM. The CDR3 nucleotides are TGTGCCAGCAGCCCGGGGCAATACGAGCAGTACTTC. Amino acids: CASSPGQYEQYF. Full variable domain (rest looked up from reference TRBV28 and TRBJ2-7): DVKVTQSSRYLVKRTGEKVFLECVQDMDHENMFWYRQDPGLGLRLIYFSYDVKMKEKGDIPEGYSVSREKKERFSLILESASTNQTSMYLCASSPGQYEQYFGPGTRLTVT.

The chain couples TRBV7-9 to TRBJ1-5; D remains ambiguous. V lost 6 bases, J lost 2 bases, and 17 bases lay in between. This CDR3 region has 16 residues. CDR1 is SEHNR and CDR2 is FQNEAQ in the germline V gene (reference sequence). The CDR3 reads CASSPRIRLRNQPQHF. Here the CDR3 DNA reads TGTGCCAGCAGTCCTCGGATACGCCTTCGCAATCAGCCCCAGCATTTT.

This sequence joins TRBV5-1 and TRBJ2-1, with D hard to call. This CDR3 is built from 15 residues. Germline CDR1 SGHRS, CDR2 YFSETQ. V was clipped by 0 bases and J by 2 bases, with 9 bases between them. The CDR3 protein is CASSLGVGTYNEQFF. The CDR3 region has the DNA TGCGCCAGCAGCTTGGGAGTGGGTACCTACAATGAGCAGTTCTTC.

The V and J genes are TRBV5-4 and TRBJ1-1; D is possibly TRBD1 (6 bases). Trimming left V 4 bases short and J 9 bases short, with 13 bases between. The CDR3 loop spans 12 amino acids. Per germline, CDR1 SGHNT and CDR2 YYREEE (reference sequence). This CDR3 is CASSPSGQQAFF. The CDR3 DNA reads TGTGCCAGCAGCCCTAGCGGACAGCAAGCTTTCTTT.

This clone was observed a handful of times. This sequence joins TRBV7-2 and TRBJ2-7; unclear D gene. V was shortened by 5 bases and J by 7 bases, with 12 bases between the two germline ends. CDR1 and CDR2 from the germline V gene are SGHTA and FQGNSA. The CDR3 totals 12 residues. CDR3 sequence (DNA): TGTGCCAGCAGCGCAACCAAGTGGGAGCAGTACTTC. It translates to CASSATKWEQYF.

In its sample, this clone was seen a few times. This sequence joins TRBV4-3 and TRBJ2-7; D is perhaps TRBD1 (5 bases). This CDR3 spans 14 amino acids. Germline CDR1 is LGHNA and CDR2 is YSLEER. The V gene lost 8 bases and the J gene lost 6 bases, with 20 bases spanning the gap. The CDR3 nucleotides read TGCGCCAGCTCCGGTCAGGGTGGGGTTAGCGAGCAGTACTTC. This encodes CASSGQGGVSEQYF.

The chain recombines TRBV9 with TRBJ2-3, with 8 bases fitting TRBD2. This CDR3 is built from 15 residues. Per germline, CDR1 SGDLS and CDR2 YYNGEE. V gave up 4 bases and J gave up 6 bases; unmatched junction bases: 10. For the CDR3, the DNA is TGTGCCAGCAGCTCCAGCGGGGGCAGCGGGGATACGCAGTATTTT. As protein: CASSSSGGSGDTQYF.

The chain employs TRBV11-3 and TRBJ2-3; the match to TRBD1 covers 7 bases. The CDR3 covers 17 residues. From germline, CDR1 is SGHNT and CDR2 YENEEA. After removal of 5 bases from V and 3 bases from J, the junction contained 14 bases not matched to a gene. CDR3 residues: CASSARQGIDGTDTQYF. The CDR3 DNA sequence: TGTGCCAGCAGCGCCAGACAGGGAATTGATGGTACAGATACGCAGTATTTT.

The chain uses TRBV5-1 and TRBJ1-6, with D unclear. V shed 1 base and J shed 7 bases, with 12 bases lying between them. The CDR3 loop spans 15 amino acids. Looked up from germline, CDR1 is SGHRS and CDR2 is YFSETQ. The CDR3 sequence is CASSLTQAFNSPLHF. The CDR3 DNA follows: TGCGCCAGCAGCTTGACCCAGGCGTTCAATTCACCCCTCCACTTT. The full variable domain, rest sourced from reference TRBV5-1 and TRBJ1-6, is KAGVTQTPRYLIKTRGQQVTLSCSPISGHRSVSWYQQTPGQGLQFLFEYFSETQRNKGNFPGRFSGRQFSNSRSEMNVSTLELGDSALYLCASSLTQAFNSPLHFGNGTRLTVT.

The chain uses TRBV15 and TRBJ2-7, with 7 bases lining up with TRBD1. The V segment lost 4 bases and the J segment 0 bases; nucleotides outside the gene matches: 3. This CDR3 has 14 amino acids. Germline lookup yields CDR1 LNHNV and CDR2 YYDKDF (reference sequence). DNA of the CDR3: TGTGCCACCAGCAAGGGGGCAAGCTCCTACGAGCAGTACTTC. It yields the protein CATSKGASSYEQYF.

This chain links TRBV5-4 with TRBJ2-7, with D possibly being TRBD1 (6 bases). This CDR3 has 14 amino acids. Trimming shortened V by 4 bases and J by 2 bases, and 13 bases separated the two germline ends. Germline V gives CDR1 SGHNT, CDR2 YYREEE (reference sequence). In nucleotides, the CDR3 is TGTGCCAGCAGCCCAAGGACAGCCCCCTACGAGCAGTACTTC. Its protein is CASSPRTAPYEQYF. Drawing the rest from reference TRBV5-4 and TRBJ2-7, the complete variable domain is ETGVTQSPTHLIKTRGQQVTLRCSSQSGHNTVSWYQQALGQGPQFIFQYYREEENGRGNFPPRFSGLQFPNYSSELNVNALELDDSALYLCASSPRTAPYEQYFGPGTRLTVT.

In its sample, this clone was seen once. V usage is TRBV29-1 and J usage is TRBJ1-1; D call uncertain. Trimming stripped 7 bases from V and 4 bases from J, with 16 bases between. The CDR3 length is 13 residues. Germline V gene lookup returns CDR1 SQVTM and CDR2 ANQGSEA. CDR3 DNA: TGCAGCGGGTCTAAAAGCACTCGCACTGAAGCTTTCTTT. As protein: CSGSKSTRTEAFF.

This chain connects TRBV13 to TRBJ1-2; possible D gene TRBD1, 6 bases. V shed 0 bases and J shed 3 bases, with 23 bases lying between them. Germline CDR1 PRHDT, CDR2 FYEKMQ (reference sequence). The CDR3 is 19 residues long. The CDR3 is CASSLGLVRGGDLDYGYTF. CDR3 coding DNA: TGTGCCAGCAGCTTAGGCCTTGTGAGGGGGGGAGATCTCGACTATGGCTACACCTTC.

The rearrangement joins TRBV5-1 to TRBJ1-1; no firm D call. Looked up from germline, CDR1 is SGHRS and CDR2 is YFSETQ. This CDR3 has 12 residues. With 4 bases removed from V and 0 bases from J, the gap between germline ends came to 4 bases. The CDR3, as DNA: TGCGCCAGCAGCGGGATGAACACTGAAGCTTTCTTT. Protein product: CASSGMNTEAFF.

The chain has TRBV13 and TRBJ2-3; TRBD2 aligns across 11 bases. V dropped 5 bases and J dropped 6; count of bases not matched to a gene: 10. Germline-derived CDR1 and CDR2 are PRHDT and FYEKMQ (reference sequence). The CDR3 spans 16 residues. CDR3 DNA: TGTGCCAGCAGCCCAAGGGGACTAGCGGTAATGGATACGCAGTATTTT. Amino acid sequence: CASSPRGLAVMDTQYF.

The J gene is TRBJ2-3, the V gene TRBV9, with D perhaps TRBD2 (7 bases). Germline CDR1 reads SGDLS; CDR2 reads YYNGEE. The CDR3 spans 16 residues. Trimming stripped 4 bases from V and 5 bases from J, with 20 bases between. CDR3 loop: CASSPFERGGVDTQYF. The CDR3 DNA follows: TGTGCCAGCAGCCCCTTTGAGAGGGGGGGCGTAGATACGCAGTATTTT.

The chain is built from TRBV12-5 and TRBJ2-5; 10 positions agree with TRBD1. In germline, CDR1 is LGHNT, CDR2 FRNRAP. V lost 1 base, J lost 4 bases, and 6 bases stayed unmatched. This CDR3 is built from 16 residues. CDR3 sequence (DNA): TGTGCTAGTGGTTTGGGCGACAGGGGGCTAGGAGAGACCCAGTACTTC. It codes for CASGLGDRGLGETQYF.